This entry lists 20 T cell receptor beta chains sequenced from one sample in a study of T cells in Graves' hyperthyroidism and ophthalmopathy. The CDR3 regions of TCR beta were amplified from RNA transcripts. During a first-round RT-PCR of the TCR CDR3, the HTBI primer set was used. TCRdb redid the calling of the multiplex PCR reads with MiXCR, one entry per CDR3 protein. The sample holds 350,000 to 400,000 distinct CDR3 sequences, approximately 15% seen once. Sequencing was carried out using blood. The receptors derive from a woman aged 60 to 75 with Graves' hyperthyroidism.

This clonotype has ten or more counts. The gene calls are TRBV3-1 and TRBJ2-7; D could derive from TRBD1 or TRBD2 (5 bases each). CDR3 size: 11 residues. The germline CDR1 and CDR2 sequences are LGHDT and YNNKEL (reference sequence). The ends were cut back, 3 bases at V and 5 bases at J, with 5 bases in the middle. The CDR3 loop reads CASSQGDEQYF. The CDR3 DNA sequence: TGTGCCAGCAGCCAGGGGGACGAGCAGTACTTC.

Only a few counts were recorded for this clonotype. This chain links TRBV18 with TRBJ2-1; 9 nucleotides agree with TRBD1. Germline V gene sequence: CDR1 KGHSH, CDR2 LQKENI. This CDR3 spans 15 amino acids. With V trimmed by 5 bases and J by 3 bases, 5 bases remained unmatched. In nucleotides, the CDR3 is TGTGCCAGCTCAACGGACAGGGGTAGCTACAATGAGCAGTTCTTC. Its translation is CASSTDRGSYNEQFF. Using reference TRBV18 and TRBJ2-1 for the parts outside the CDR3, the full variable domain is NAGVMQNPRHLVRRRGQEARLRCSPMKGHSHVYWYRQLPEEGLKFMVYLQKENIIDESGMPKERFSAEFPKEGPSILRIQQVVRGDSAAYFCASSTDRGSYNEQFFGPGTRLTVL.

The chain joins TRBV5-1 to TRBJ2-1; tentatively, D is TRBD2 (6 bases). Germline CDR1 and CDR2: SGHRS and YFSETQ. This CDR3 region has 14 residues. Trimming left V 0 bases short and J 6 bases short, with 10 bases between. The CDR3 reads CASSLAAGLNEQFF. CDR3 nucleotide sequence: TGCGCCAGCAGCTTGGCGGCGGGGCTCAATGAGCAGTTCTTC.

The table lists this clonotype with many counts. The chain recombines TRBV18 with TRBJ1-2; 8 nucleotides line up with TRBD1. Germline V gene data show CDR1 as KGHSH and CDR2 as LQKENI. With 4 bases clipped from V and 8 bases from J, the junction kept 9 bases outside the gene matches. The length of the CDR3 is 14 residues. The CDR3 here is CASSRRTGRGGYTF. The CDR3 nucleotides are TGTGCCAGCTCACGACGGACAGGGAGAGGAGGCTACACCTTC.

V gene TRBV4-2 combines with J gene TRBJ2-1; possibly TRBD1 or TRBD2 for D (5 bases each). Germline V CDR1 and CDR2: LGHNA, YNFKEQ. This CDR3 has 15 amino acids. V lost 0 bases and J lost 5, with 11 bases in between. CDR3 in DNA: TGTGCCAGCAGCCAAGAAGGGGAGAAAAACAATGAGCAGTTCTTC. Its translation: CASSQEGEKNNEQFF.

The CDR3 DNA reads TGTGCCAGCAGTCTACTTTCGCCCCCCGATGGCTACACCTTC. This gives the protein CASSLLSPPDGYTF. The rearrangement uses TRBV6-1 and TRBJ1-2, with unresolved D. Germline CDR1 and CDR2: MNHNS and SASEGT. This CDR3 is 14 amino acids long. V was trimmed by 5 bases and J by 6 bases, leaving 16 bases between them.

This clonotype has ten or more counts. Written as DNA, the CDR3 is TGTGCCACCAGCAGAGCGGGGACAGGGGGACAGCCCCAGCATTTT. Residues: CATSRAGTGGQPQHF. The chain links TRBV15 to TRBJ1-5, with TRBD1 identical over 11 bases. Germline lookup yields CDR1 LNHNV and CDR2 YYDKDF (reference sequence). The V gene end was trimmed by 1 base and the J gene end by 7 bases; junction bases not matched to a gene: 3. The CDR3 covers 15 residues.

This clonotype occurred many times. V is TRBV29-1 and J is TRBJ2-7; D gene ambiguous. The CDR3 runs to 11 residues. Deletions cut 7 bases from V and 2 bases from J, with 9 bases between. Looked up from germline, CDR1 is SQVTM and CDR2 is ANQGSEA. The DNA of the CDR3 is TGCAGCGGTGCTACAACCTACGAGCAGTACTTC. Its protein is CSGATTYEQYF.

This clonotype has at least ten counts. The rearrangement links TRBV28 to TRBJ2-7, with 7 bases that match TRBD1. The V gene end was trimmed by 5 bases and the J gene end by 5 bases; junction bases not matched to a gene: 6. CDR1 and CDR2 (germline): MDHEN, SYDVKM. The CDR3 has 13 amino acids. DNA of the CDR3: TGTGCCAGCAGTCGACAGGGTCTCAACGAGCAGTACTTC. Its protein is CASSRQGLNEQYF.

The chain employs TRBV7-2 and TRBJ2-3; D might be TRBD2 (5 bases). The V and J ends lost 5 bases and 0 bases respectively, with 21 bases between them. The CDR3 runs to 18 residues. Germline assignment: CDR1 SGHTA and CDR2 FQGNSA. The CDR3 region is CASSQIGNSLSSTDTQYF. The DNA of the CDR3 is TGTGCCAGCAGCCAGATCGGGAACAGCCTCTCTAGCACAGATACGCAGTATTTT.

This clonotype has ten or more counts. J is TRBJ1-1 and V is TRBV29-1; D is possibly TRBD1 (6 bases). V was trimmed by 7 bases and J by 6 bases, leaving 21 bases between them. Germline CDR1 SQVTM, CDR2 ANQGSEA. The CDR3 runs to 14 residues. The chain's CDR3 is CSADLRGGTPEAFF. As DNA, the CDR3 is TGCAGCGCTGATCTTCGGGGAGGGACACCTGAAGCTTTCTTT.

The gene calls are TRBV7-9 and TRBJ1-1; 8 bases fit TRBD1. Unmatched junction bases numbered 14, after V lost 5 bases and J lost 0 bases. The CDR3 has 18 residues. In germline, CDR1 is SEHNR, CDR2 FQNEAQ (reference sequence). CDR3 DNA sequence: TGTGCCAGCAGCCCGATTCTTACCCAGGGGGCAATGAACACTGAAGCTTTCTTT. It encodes CASSPILTQGAMNTEAFF.

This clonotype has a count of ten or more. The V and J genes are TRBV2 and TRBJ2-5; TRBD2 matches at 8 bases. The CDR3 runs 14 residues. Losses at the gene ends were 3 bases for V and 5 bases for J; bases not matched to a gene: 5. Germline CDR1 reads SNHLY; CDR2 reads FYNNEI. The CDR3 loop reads CASSDSGSIETQYF. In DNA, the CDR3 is TGTGCCAGCAGTGACAGCGGGAGTATCGAGACCCAGTACTTC.

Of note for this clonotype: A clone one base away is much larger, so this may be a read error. The CDR3 DNA reads TGTGCCTGGCACCGGCGGCCGAACACTGAAGCTTTCTTT. Translated: CAWHRRPNTEAFF. This chain connects TRBV30 to TRBJ1-1; the D is unclear. CDR3 length equals 13 residues. Germline-derived CDR1 and CDR2 are GTSNPN and SVGIG (reference sequence). V lost 5 bases to trimming and J lost 1 base, with 11 bases between them.

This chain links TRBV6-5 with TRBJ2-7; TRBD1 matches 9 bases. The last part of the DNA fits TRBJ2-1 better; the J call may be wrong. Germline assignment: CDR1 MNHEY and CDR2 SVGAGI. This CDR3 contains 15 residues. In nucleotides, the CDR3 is TGTGCCAGCTCCTTACTCGGGACAGGGTCCTACGAGCAGTTCTTC. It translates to CASSLLGTGSYEQFF.

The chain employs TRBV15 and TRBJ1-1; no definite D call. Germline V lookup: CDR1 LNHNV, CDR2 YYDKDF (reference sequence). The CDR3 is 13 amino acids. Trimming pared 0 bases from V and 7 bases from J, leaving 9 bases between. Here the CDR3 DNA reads TGTGCCACCAGCAGAGATCGGATCAGTGAAGCTTTCTTT. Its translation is CATSRDRISEAFF.

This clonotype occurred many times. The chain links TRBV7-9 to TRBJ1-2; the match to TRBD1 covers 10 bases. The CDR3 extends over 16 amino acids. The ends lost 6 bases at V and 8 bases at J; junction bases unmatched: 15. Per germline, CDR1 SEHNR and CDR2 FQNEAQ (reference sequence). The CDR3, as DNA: TGTGCCAGCAGTCTTGGGACAGGGGCCCTCGGGGACGGCTACACCTTC. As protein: CASSLGTGALGDGYTF.

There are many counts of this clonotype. This CDR3 reads CASSLDIGDTQYF. As DNA, the CDR3 is TGTGCCAGCAGTTTAGATATAGGGGATACGCAGTATTTT. The gene calls are TRBV12-3 or TRBV12-4 and TRBJ2-3; D not certain. This CDR3 comprises 13 residues. V was cut by 1 base and J by 6 bases, with 8 bases left in between.

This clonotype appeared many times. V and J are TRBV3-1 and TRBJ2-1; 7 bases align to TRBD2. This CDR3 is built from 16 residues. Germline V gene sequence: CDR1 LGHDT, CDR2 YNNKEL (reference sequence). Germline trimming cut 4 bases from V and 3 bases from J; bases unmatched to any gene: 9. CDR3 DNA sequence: TGTGCCAGCAGCCGAGGGAGCGGGACTATCTACAATGAGCAGTTCTTC. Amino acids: CASSRGSGTIYNEQFF.

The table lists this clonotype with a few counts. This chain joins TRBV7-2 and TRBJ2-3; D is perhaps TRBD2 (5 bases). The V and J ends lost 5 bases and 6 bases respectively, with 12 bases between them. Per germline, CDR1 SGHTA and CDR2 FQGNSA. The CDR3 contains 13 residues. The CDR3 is CASSDFGGDTQYF. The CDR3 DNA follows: TGTGCCAGCAGCGACTTTGGCGGGGATACGCAGTATTTT.